The clone carrying this T cell receptor (beta chain) has at least ten counts. Trimming shortened V by 5 bases and J by 4 bases, and 17 bases separated the two germline ends. CDR3 length: 15 amino acids. Germline V gene data show CDR1 as SGHTA and CDR2 as FQGNSA. A single record per CDR3 protein comes from TCRdb applying MiXCR to the reads. In the table there are hundreds of thousands of distinct CDR3 sequences, about 9.1% of which are singletons. The source of the sample is a study of T cell repertoires in cytomegalovirus infection. This chain uses TRBV7-2 with TRBJ2-5; TRBD1 is a possible D gene (6 bases). Sequencing was done on a sample of PBMCs. This TCR was recovered from a human donor in good health (CMV status not recorded). Some clones in this sample may be carry-over from other donors' samples. The CDR3 DNA sequence: TGTGCCAGCAGCGCAGACAGGAGCTTTATAGAGACCCAGTACTTC. It yields the protein CASSADRSFIETQYF.